Listed below are T cell receptor beta chains from one sample, sequenced in a study of T cell changes during pregnancy in multiple sclerosis. Libraries were prepared by immunoSEQ multiplex PCR; TCRdb keeps only in-frame clonotypes and omits some of them. The sample consists of tens of thousands of clones, around 94% of them appearing once. The input for sequencing was peripheral blood, taken in the third trimester of pregnancy. These receptor sequences come from a female donor with multiple sclerosis, enrolled in a pregnancy study. CDR3s include the opening cysteine and the closing phenylalanine or tryptophan. A D gene is named only where the DNA matches it firmly. Size is omitted from some rows. Given values are once, few, many or a class for expanded clones.

v_gene	d_gene	j_gene	len	abundance	CDR3nt	CDR3aa
TRBV7-9	TRBD1	TRBJ1-4	14	NA	TGTGCCAGCAGCTCGGGACAGGGGAATGAAAAACTGTTTTTT	CASSSGQGNEKLFF
TRBV28	NA	TRBJ2-3	15	once	TGTGCCAGCAGTAGGCGGGCCCAGCTCACAGATACGCAGTATTTT	CASSRRAQLTDTQYF
TRBV7-9	TRBD2	TRBJ2-3	19	NA	TGTGCCAGCAGCTTAGCGCTTTTAAGGGAGGCTAGCGGCACGGATACGCAGTATTTT	CASSLALLREASGTDTQYF
TRBV18	NA	TRBJ1-1	15	NA	TGTGCCAGCTCACCACCGCGCGCTCAGAACACTGAAGCTTTCTTT	CASSPPRAQNTEAFF
TRBV2	TRBD1	TRBJ2-7	14	NA	TGTGCCAGCAGTGCAGGGACAGGGGAGTACGAGCAGTACTTC	CASSAGTGEYEQYF
TRBV18	TRBD1	TRBJ2-1	16	NA	TGTGCCAGCTCACCAAAGGGACAGCAATCCTACAATGAGCAGTTCTTC	CASSPKGQQSYNEQFF
TRBV29-1	NA	TRBJ1-2	11	NA	TGCAGCGTTGCAACAGCTTATGGCTACACCTTC	CSVATAYGYTF
TRBV19	TRBD2	TRBJ2-1	17	NA	TGTGCCAGTAGTTCACCCACTAGCGGGAGGGCCCTTGGTGAGCAGTTCTTC	CASSSPTSGRALGEQFF
TRBV7-6	TRBD2	TRBJ2-1	16	NA	TGTGCCAGCAGCTTGAGGACTAGCGGGAGGTACAATGAGCAGTTCTTC	CASSLRTSGRYNEQFF
TRBV2	NA	TRBJ1-3	15	NA	TGTGCCAGCAGGTACAGGGAAGAGCGTGAAAACACCATATATTTT	CASRYREERENTIYF
TRBV2	TRBD1	TRBJ2-5	15	NA	TGTGCCAGCAGTGAAGCGAGGACAGGGATGAAGACCCAGTACTTC	CASSEARTGMKTQYF
TRBV30	TRBD1	TRBJ2-7	13	NA	TGTGCCTTAGACAGGGGGGTATCCTACGAGCAGTACTTC	CALDRGVSYEQYF
TRBV5-4	TRBD2	TRBJ2-7	16	NA	TGTGCCAGCAGCTCCATACTAGCGGGAGGGTCCTACGAGCAGTACTTC	CASSSILAGGSYEQYF
TRBV5-6	TRBD2	TRBJ2-4	18	NA	TGTGCCAGCAGCCCAGGACTAGCGGGAGGTTGGGAGAAAAACATTCAGTACTTC	CASSPGLAGGWEKNIQYF
TRBV7-6	TRBD2	TRBJ2-7	14	NA	TGTGCCAGCAGCTCGGGACTAGCGGGATTCGGGCAGTACTTC	CASSSGLAGFGQYF
TRBV7-2	NA	TRBJ2-1	15	NA	TGTGCCAGCAGCTTAGTGGGCAGCCCCTACAATGAGCAGTTCTTC	CASSLVGSPYNEQFF
TRBV6-1	NA	TRBJ1-1	14	NA	TGTGCCAGCACCAGAGGACAGACCTACACTGAAGCTTTCTTT	CASTRGQTYTEAFF
TRBV30	NA	TRBJ2-1	12	NA	TGTGCCTGGAGAAGTAGCCACAATGAGCAGTTCTTC	CAWRSSHNEQFF
TRBV4-2	TRBD2	TRBJ2-7	15	NA	TGTGCCAGCAGCCAAGAGGGGACTAGCAGCTACGAGCAGTACTTC	CASSQEGTSSYEQYF
TRBV7-9	TRBD2	TRBJ2-7	15	NA	TGTGCCAGCAGCTTAGCTGGGGGGGGATTGAACGAGCAGTACTTC	CASSLAGGGLNEQYF
TRBV30	NA	TRBJ2-7	14	NA	TGTGCCTGGAGTGTGGGGAACAGGGCAGGCGAGCAGTACTTC	CAWSVGNRAGEQYF
TRBV5-1	TRBD1	TRBJ2-5	14	NA	TGCGCCAGCAGCTCTCAGGGGGTTTGGGAGACCCAGTACTTC	CASSSQGVWETQYF
TRBV7-2	NA	TRBJ1-2	15	NA	TGTGCCAGCAGCTCCCTCCAGGGGCCTAACTATGGCTACACCTTC	CASSSLQGPNYGYTF
TRBV5-4	TRBD2	TRBJ2-1	16	NA	TGTGCCAGCAGCTGGGGACTAGCTAATAGCTACAATGAGCAGTTCTTC	CASSWGLANSYNEQFF
TRBV6-1	TRBD2	TRBJ2-1	17	NA	TGTGCCAGCAGTGAAAATCTTGGGACTAGCGGTTACAATGAGCAGTTCTTC	CASSENLGTSGYNEQFF
TRBV4-1	NA	TRBJ2-7	15	NA	TGCGCCAGCAGCCAAGTTTTAGTCCTTACCGCCGAGCAGTACTTC	CASSQVLVLTAEQYF
TRBV27	NA	TRBJ2-2	15	once	TGTGCCAGCAGTCCCCATGTTACGAGGACCGGGGAGCTGTTTTTT	CASSPHVTRTGELFF
TRBV6-1	NA	TRBJ1-2	14	NA	TGTGCCAGCAGTGAACTTGGGGGGGCAGAGGGCTACACCTTC	CASSELGGAEGYTF
TRBV14	TRBD2	TRBJ2-1	16	NA	TGTGCCAGCAGCCAGTTTGGGACTAGCGGGATCGATGAGCAGTTCTTC	CASSQFGTSGIDEQFF
TRBV18	TRBD1	TRBJ2-5	15	once	TGTGCCAGCTCACCAAGACAGGGGGCAGGAGAGACCCAGTACTTC	CASSPRQGAGETQYF
TRBV6-5	NA	TRBJ1-4	13	once	TGTGCCAGCAGTTACAGACATAATGAAAAACTGTTTTTT	CASSYRHNEKLFF
TRBV19	TRBD2	TRBJ2-1	16	NA	TGTGCCAGTAGTATAGGGACTAGCGGGAGTTACAATGAGCAGTTCTTC	CASSIGTSGSYNEQFF
TRBV19	TRBD2	TRBJ2-7	14	NA	TGTGCCAGTAGTAGTACTAGCGGCGACTACGAGCAGTACTTC	CASSSTSGDYEQYF
TRBV4-1	TRBD1	TRBJ2-1	17	NA	TGCGCCAGCAGCCAAGAGGGGGCAGGGGGCGCCTACAATGAGCAGTTCTTC	CASSQEGAGGAYNEQFF
TRBV7-3	NA	TRBJ2-2	15	NA	TGTGCCAGCAGCCCGCCCCAAGGAGGGGACGGGGAGCTGTTTTTT	CASSPPQGGDGELFF
TRBV4-2	TRBD2	TRBJ2-7	17	NA	TGTGCCAGCAGCCAAGCAAGGGGACTAGCGGCCGCCTACGAGCAGTACTTC	CASSQARGLAAAYEQYF
TRBV4-1	TRBD2	TRBJ2-1	17	NA	TGCGCCAGCAGCCATCGACCCCTAGCGGGAGGGCCTTCTGAGCAGTTCTTC	CASSHRPLAGGPSEQFF
TRBV2	NA	TRBJ1-1	11	NA	TGTGCCAGCAACGGGGTAGCCGAAGCTTTCTTT	CASNGVAEAFF
TRBV19	NA	TRBJ2-2	17	NA	TGTGCCAGTAGTACCCCCACCCTGGGGGGAGGTACCGGGGAGCTGTTTTTT	CASSTPTLGGGTGELFF
TRBV2	TRBD1	TRBJ1-5	15	NA	TGTGCCAGCAGGGTACAGGGGCATAGCAATCAGCCCCAGCATTTT	CASRVQGHSNQPQHF
TRBV27	NA	TRBJ2-2	13	NA	TGTGCCAGCAGTCTACAGGACACCGGGGAGCTGTTTTTT	CASSLQDTGELFF
TRBV19	TRBD1	TRBJ2-5	16	NA	TGTGCCAGTAGTACGCGACAGGGGGCGATTGCGGAGACCCAGTACTTC	CASSTRQGAIAETQYF
TRBV27	NA	TRBJ2-7	14	NA	TGTGCCAGCAGCCCTACAGGGCGCTCCTACGAGCAGTACTTC	CASSPTGRSYEQYF
TRBV7-2	NA	TRBJ2-3	17	NA	TGTGCCAGCAGCTTAATGGTGCGGACTGGGTTCGGGGATACGCAGTATTTT	CASSLMVRTGFGDTQYF
TRBV9	TRBD1	TRBJ1-2	14	NA	TGTGCCAGCACCCTGGGACAGGGGTGGGATGGCTACACCTTC	CASTLGQGWDGYTF
TRBV19	TRBD2	TRBJ2-7	15	NA	TGTGCCAGTAGTATTCGCAGCGGGAGCCCTAACGAGCAGTACTTC	CASSIRSGSPNEQYF
TRBV7-7	TRBD1	TRBJ2-3	15	NA	TGTGCCAGCAGCCCGACAGGGGTGCAGGGGGATACGCAGTATTTT	CASSPTGVQGDTQYF
TRBV19	NA	TRBJ1-5	17	NA	TGTGCCAGTAGTATCGGGGCAGGGGCTTATAGCAATCAGCCCCAGCATTTT	CASSIGAGAYSNQPQHF
TRBV2	NA	TRBJ1-2	15	NA	TGTGCCAGCAGTGCAAGGTTAGGACAGTCGTATGGCTACACCTTC	CASSARLGQSYGYTF
TRBV5-1	TRBD2	TRBJ2-3	17	NA	TGCGCCAGCAGCACGGGACTAGCGGGACCACGCACAGATACGCAGTATTTT	CASSTGLAGPRTDTQYF
TRBV14	TRBD2	TRBJ2-2	16	NA	TGTGCCAGCAGCCAAGACCCAGCGGGAGGCCCCGGGGAGCTGTTTTTT	CASSQDPAGGPGELFF
TRBV15	TRBD2	TRBJ2-3	13	NA	TGTGCCAACCCTAGCGGGTCTGCTAATACGCAGTATTTT	CANPSGSANTQYF
TRBV6-6	NA	TRBJ2-1	14	NA	TGTGCCAGCAGTTACTCGCCCGAGGACAATGAGCAGTTCTTC	CASSYSPEDNEQFF